This passage covers 28 T cell receptor beta chains from one sample sequenced in a study of CD8+ T cells in alopecia areata (dated by TCRdb to 2017 to 2018). Library construction relied on the immunoSEQ multiplex PCR assay. RNA was extracted from all samples and reverse transcribed into cDNA as template for TCR sequencing. The table was pulled from immuneACCESS by TCRdb, which kept in-frame rearrangements only. Such tables lose some clones; where checked, under half of the loss comes from unresolved V genes, and the rest has no known cause. Present in this sample are about 200,000 clones, around three fifths of which were seen just once. The top ten constitute around 0.92% of the sample. Interpreted using the paper, the time point label stands for: less than 25 weeks on oral tofacitinib. The treatment or condition label here, explained by the study, means: oral pan-JAK inhibitor, 5-10 mg twice daily.

The material sequenced was CD4+ T cells sorted from blood, taken at week 24, from a patient treated with tofacitinib. These receptors were obtained from a human donor with alopecia areata.

The genes are TRBV29-1 and TRBJ1-2; TRBD1 is a possible D gene (5 bases). Germline V lookup: CDR1 SQVTM, CDR2 ANQGSEA. The CDR3 is 14 residues long. Trimming took off 4 bases at V and 0 bases at J, with 12 bases between the two ends. CDR3: CSVAFGASNYGYTF. The DNA of the CDR3 is TGCAGCGTTGCTTTCGGGGCTTCTAACTATGGCTACACCTTC.

The rearrangement links TRBV6-5 to TRBJ1-6; possible D gene TRBD1, 5 bases. In germline, CDR1 is MNHEY, CDR2 SVGAGI. The CDR3 is made up of 14 amino acids. Trimming removed 5 bases from V and 10 bases from J, with 15 bases in between. The CDR3 bases are TGTGCCAGCAGTGTGGGCAGGGTGGACTCACCCCTCCACTTT. Its translation: CASSVGRVDSPLHF.

This clone appeared once. The CDR3 DNA follows: TGTGCCAGCAGTGGGGACAGGCCTCAGGTTCAGTACTTC. As protein: CASSGDRPQVQYF. The V gene is TRBV6-1, the J gene TRBJ2-4; TRBD1 aligns across 8 bases. From germline, CDR1 is MNHNS and CDR2 SASEGT. J was trimmed by 11 bases and V by 4 bases; bases with no gene match: 7. The CDR3 has 13 residues.

The sample holds a few counts of this clone. This chain links TRBV30 with TRBJ2-2, with D uncertain. Germline V gene sequence: CDR1 GTSNPN, CDR2 SVGIG (reference sequence). Trimming pared 5 bases from V and 1 base from J, leaving 5 bases between. The CDR3 runs to 12 residues. The CDR3 is CAWGRNTGELFF. CDR3 in DNA: TGTGCCTGGGGCAGGAACACCGGGGAGCTGTTTTTT.

The CDR3 DNA reads as TGTGCCTGGAACGTACAGGGAACCGGGGAGCTGTTTTTT. It codes for CAWNVQGTGELFF. The chain links TRBV30 to TRBJ2-2; a weak D match, TRBD1 (6 bases). V lost 4 bases and J lost 5, with 11 bases in between. Germline V gene sequence: CDR1 GTSNPN, CDR2 SVGIG (reference sequence). The CDR3 spans 13 residues. Looking up the rest from reference TRBV30 and TRBJ2-2 gives the full variable domain: SQTIHQWPATLVQPVGSPLSLECTVEGTSNPNLYWYRQAAGRGLQLLFYSVGIGQISSEVPQNLSASRPQDRQFILSSKKLLLSDSGFYLCAWNVQGTGELFFGEGSRLTVL.

A few counts support this clone. The CDR3 DNA follows: TGTGCCAGCAGCGTAGAACAGGGTGGCGAGCAGTACTTC. Its protein is CASSVEQGGEQYF. V is TRBV9 and J is TRBJ2-7; TRBD1 is a possible D gene (6 bases). The CDR3 is 13 amino acids. Germline V gives CDR1 SGDLS, CDR2 YYNGEE. V lost 0 bases and J 6 bases, leaving 10 bases between the germline ends.

The rearrangement joins TRBV7-9 to TRBJ2-2; no reliable D call. Trimming stripped 1 base from V and 5 bases from J, with 11 bases between. CDR3 length equals 15 residues. CDR1 and CDR2 from the germline V gene are SEHNR and FQNEAQ (reference sequence). CDR3 region: CASSLGSISTGELFF. The CDR3 DNA sequence: TGTGCCAGCAGCTTAGGATCGATCTCGACCGGGGAGCTGTTTTTT.

This rearrangement joins TRBV2 to TRBJ1-5; TRBD1 is a possible D gene (5 bases). CDR1 SNHLY and CDR2 FYNNEI come from the germline V gene. The V end was cut by 3 bases, the J end by 7 bases, with 13 bases between. There are 14 residues in the CDR3. CDR3 nucleotides: TGTGCCAGCAGTGATCGACAGATCTTCCAGCCCCAGCATTTT. Translating gives CASSDRQIFQPQHF.

The rearrangement uses TRBV10-2 and TRBJ2-3, with D maybe TRBD1 (5 bases). CDR3 length: 13 amino acids. Trimming left V 4 bases short and J 0 bases short, with 5 bases between. Germline loops: CDR1 WSHSY, CDR2 SAAADI. The CDR3 sequence is CASSGQSTDTQYF. DNA for the CDR3: TGCGCCAGCAGTGGACAGAGCACAGATACGCAGTATTTT.

This clone was detected only a few times. The chain has TRBV14 and TRBJ1-2; D is unclear. Looked up from germline, CDR1 is SGHDN and CDR2 is FVKESK. V dropped 2 bases and J dropped 3 bases, with 7 bases sitting between them. The CDR3 is made up of 13 amino acids. The CDR3 protein is CASSQLSYYGYTF. Written as DNA, the CDR3 is TGTGCCAGCAGCCAACTCAGTTACTATGGCTACACCTTC. Full variable domain (remainder filled in from reference TRBV14 and TRBJ1-2): EAGVTQFPSHSVIEKGQTVTLRCDPISGHDNLYWYRRVMGKEIKFLLHFVKESKQDESGMPNNRFLAERTGGTYSTLKVQPAELEDSGVYFCASSQLSYYGYTFGSGTRLTVV.

The rearrangement links TRBV9 to TRBJ2-7; tentative D call: TRBD1 (6 bases). The CDR3 is 15 amino acids. The germline V and J ends were trimmed by 0 bases and 2 bases, with 12 bases remaining between them. Germline values: CDR1 SGDLS, CDR2 YYNGEE. CDR3 residues: CASSVASGVTYEQYF. In DNA, the CDR3 is TGTGCCAGCAGCGTAGCGTCAGGGGTAACCTACGAGCAGTACTTC.

The sample holds a few counts of this clone. This chain uses TRBV10-3 with TRBJ1-2; D possibly corresponds to TRBD1 (5 bases). Germline CDR1 and CDR2: ENHRY and SYGVKD. The CDR3 is 12 amino acids. V lost 6 bases and J 6 bases, leaving 11 bases between the germline ends. Here the CDR3 reads CAISESGDGYTF. The CDR3 DNA is TGTGCCATCAGCGAATCGGGGGATGGCTACACCTTC.

V gene TRBV27 combines with J gene TRBJ2-6, with D unresolved. In germline, CDR1 is MNHEY, CDR2 SMNVEV (reference sequence). Between the trimmed V and J ends, which lost 0 bases and 3 bases, there was a span of 6 bases. There are 15 residues in the CDR3. The CDR3 is CASSLSWGGANVLTF. The CDR3 nucleotides are TGTGCCAGCAGTTTATCGTGGGGTGGGGCCAACGTCCTGACTTTC.

The CDR3 loop is CASSLGGVYEQYF. The CDR3 nucleotides are TGCGCCAGCAGCTTGGGCGGGGTCTACGAGCAGTACTTC. The chain uses TRBV5-1 and TRBJ2-7; weak D call: TRBD2 (6 bases). CDR1 and CDR2 from the germline V gene are SGHRS and YFSETQ. The CDR3 length is 13 residues. V was trimmed by 0 bases and J by 3 bases, leaving 7 bases between them.

This clone was observed a few times. The rearrangement links TRBV29-1 to TRBJ2-1; D might be TRBD1 or TRBD2, each matching 5 bases. CDR1 is SQVTM and CDR2 is ANQGSEA in the germline V gene. The V gene lost 4 bases and the J gene lost 6 bases, with 13 bases spanning the gap. This CDR3 spans 13 amino acids. CDR3 sequence: CSVGGNNRNEQFF. Written as DNA, the CDR3 is TGCAGCGTTGGGGGGAACAATCGCAATGAGCAGTTCTTC.

DNA of the CDR3: TGTGCCAGCAGCCGCGGGACAGGCAAGGGGCAGTTCTTC. Protein sequence: CASSRGTGKGQFF. The J gene is TRBJ2-1, the V gene TRBV5-6; 8 positions agree with TRBD1. Germline values: CDR1 SGHDT, CDR2 YYEEEE. V dropped 4 bases and J dropped 12; count of bases not matched to a gene: 9. The CDR3 runs to 13 residues.

The chain employs TRBV11-2 and TRBJ2-1; TRBD1 agrees at 8 bases. This CDR3 region has 13 residues. Germline values: CDR1 SGHAT, CDR2 FQNNGV. J lost 8 bases, V lost 3 bases, and 3 bases had no gene match. The CDR3 sequence: CASSLDRVHEQFF. In DNA form, the CDR3 reads TGTGCCAGCAGCTTGGACAGGGTGCATGAGCAGTTCTTC.

This chain links TRBV19 with TRBJ2-6, with 9 bases identical to TRBD1. Germline V lookup: CDR1 LNHDA, CDR2 SQIVND (reference sequence). This CDR3 region has 16 residues. The V and J ends lost 6 bases and 3 bases, in that order; junction bases with no gene match: 6. The CDR3 sequence: CASRGQGTGGANVLTF. CDR3 DNA sequence: TGTGCCAGTAGGGGACAGGGTACTGGTGGGGCCAACGTCCTGACTTTC.

This clone was seen more than once but under ten times. The same CDR3 is also encoded by other DNA sequences in this sample. The chain is built from TRBV7-9 and TRBJ2-3; D is uncertain. This CDR3 has 11 residues. V was cut by 3 bases and J by 4 bases, with 2 bases left in between. The germline V gene encodes CDR1 SEHNR and CDR2 FQNEAQ (reference sequence). CDR3 DNA sequence: TGTGCCAGCAGCTTTGCAGATACGCAGTATTTT. Protein: CASSFADTQYF.

With respect to this clone: The junction shows a germline mismatch at one end, possibly a read error. The chain has TRBV29-1 and TRBJ2-5; perhaps D is TRBD1 or TRBD2 (5 bases each). The CDR3 runs to 12 residues. The germline gives CDR1 SQVTM, CDR2 ANQGSEA. CDR3 residues: CSVDQSREKDHF. CDR3 nucleotide sequence: TGCAGCGTTGATCAAAGCAGGGAGAAGGACCACTTC.

This chain uses TRBV30 with TRBJ2-5, with 12 bases aligning to TRBD2. The trim removed 3 bases at V and 3 bases at J, leaving 5 bases unmatched. This CDR3 spans 15 amino acids. Germline loops: CDR1 GTSNPN, CDR2 SVGIG (reference sequence). CDR3 sequence (DNA): TGTGCCTGGAGCAGGGGACTAGCGGGCGAAGAGACCCAGTACTTC. Translated: CAWSRGLAGEETQYF.

This clone came up once. The V and J genes are TRBV7-8 and TRBJ1-5; D unclear. The CDR3 consists of 14 residues. V was cut by 2 bases and J by 0 bases, with 5 bases left in between. Germline V gives CDR1 SGHVS, CDR2 FQNEAQ. The CDR3 loop is CASSLRYSNQPQHF. For the CDR3, the DNA is TGTGCCAGCAGCTTACGATATAGCAATCAGCCCCAGCATTTT. Complete variable domain (other parts from reference TRBV7-8 and TRBJ1-5): GAGVSQSPRYKVAKRGQDVALRCDPISGHVSLFWYQQALGQGPEFLTYFQNEAQLDKSGLPSDRFFAERPEGSVSTLKIQRTQQEDSAVYLCASSLRYSNQPQHFGDGTRLSIL.

This clone was counted only a few times. J is TRBJ1-6 and V is TRBV27; D call uncertain. The V end was cut by 6 bases, the J end by 5 bases, with 11 bases between. The germline gives CDR1 MNHEY, CDR2 SMNVEV (reference sequence). CDR3 length equals 14 residues. Here the CDR3 reads CASSLPLDNSPLHF. For the CDR3, the DNA is TGTGCCAGCAGCCTCCCCCTAGATAATTCACCCCTCCACTTT.

This chain links TRBV5-4 with TRBJ1-2; 7 bases line up with TRBD1. Germline CDR1 is SGHNT and CDR2 is YYREEE (reference sequence). V shed 2 bases, J shed 6 bases, and the junction held 7 bases outside the gene matches. The CDR3 is 14 residues long. CDR3 sequence (DNA): TGTGCCAGCAGCTTCTTCGACAGGGTGCATGGCTACACCTTC. Translating gives CASSFFDRVHGYTF.

This rearrangement joins TRBV6-1 to TRBJ2-2; D possibly corresponds to TRBD1 (6 bases). CDR1 is MNHNS and CDR2 is SASEGT in the germline V gene. The CDR3 sequence is 15 residues long. V lost 6 bases, J lost 8 bases, and 19 bases lay in between. The CDR3 region is CASSPKTGKWGELFF. The DNA of the CDR3 is TGTGCCAGCAGCCCCAAGACAGGAAAGTGGGGGGAGCTGTTTTTT.

The chain uses TRBV18 and TRBJ1-6; no clear D gene. Germline loops: CDR1 KGHSH, CDR2 LQKENI. The CDR3 sequence is 14 residues long. Deletions cut 0 bases from V and 8 bases from J, with 8 bases between. The CDR3 reads CASSPPAPDSPLHF. The CDR3 region has the DNA TGTGCCAGCTCACCACCGGCTCCGGATTCACCCCTCCACTTT. Full variable domain (outside the CDR3, taken from reference TRBV18 and TRBJ1-6): NAGVMQNPRHLVRRRGQEARLRCSPMKGHSHVYWYRQLPEEGLKFMVYLQKENIIDESGMPKERFSAEFPKEGPSILRIQQVVRGDSAAYFCASSPPAPDSPLHFGNGTRLTVT.

This clone occurred a few times. The genes are TRBV19 and TRBJ2-4; TRBD1 matches 7 bases. Germline values: CDR1 LNHDA, CDR2 SQIVND (reference sequence). Germline trimming cut 5 bases from V and 7 bases from J; bases unmatched to any gene: 11. This CDR3 is 15 amino acids long. CDR3 amino acids: CASSLHRQGSNIQYF. CDR3 DNA: TGTGCCAGTAGTCTCCACCGACAGGGTAGTAACATTCAGTACTTC.

The chain has TRBV19 and TRBJ2-2, with TRBD1 identical over 8 bases. Looked up from germline, CDR1 is LNHDA and CDR2 is SQIVND (reference sequence). The ends lost 1 base at V and 3 bases at J; junction bases unmatched: 4. The CDR3 spans 16 residues. CDR3 loop: CASSIGQGRHTGELFF. CDR3 nucleotide sequence: TGTGCCAGTAGTATAGGACAGGGGCGTCACACCGGGGAGCTGTTTTTT. Full variable domain (rest looked up from reference TRBV19 and TRBJ2-2): DGGITQSPKYLFRKEGQNVTLSCEQNLNHDAMYWYRQDPGQGLRLIYYSQIVNDFQKGDIAEGYSVSREKKESFPLTVTSAQKNPTAFYLCASSIGQGRHTGELFFGEGSRLTVL.